This is a list of T cell receptor beta chains from one sample in a study of T cells in Graves' hyperthyroidism and ophthalmopathy. TCRdb used MiXCR to reprocess the multiplex PCR reads, holding one entry per CDR3 protein. The profile covers about 400,000 distinct CDR3 sequences, with over 12% appearing a single time and approximately 19% taken by the ten largest. Sequenced material: blood. The source of these receptors is a woman aged 60-70 years with Graves' ophthalmopathy. The CDR3 runs from the conserved cysteine through the conserved F or W. A D gene is named only where the DNA matches it firmly. Clone size is stated in some rows and not others, as once, few, many or a class when expanded.

D,size,V,J,DNA,CDR3
.,many,TRBV4-1,TRBJ2-3,TGCGCCAGCAGCCCTCAGTCGGACAGTATCCGAAGGGATACGCAGTATTTT,CASSPQSDSIRRDTQYF
.,many,TRBV6-1,TRBJ1-2,TGTGCCACCTTCGGGGGTTTTATGTATGGCTACACCTTC,CATFGGFMYGYTF
TRBD1,many,TRBV20-1,TRBJ2-5,TGCAGTGCTAGAGATCTCGACAGGGACCAAGAGACCCAGTACTTC,CSARDLDRDQETQYF
.,.,TRBV4-2,TRBJ2-5,TGTGCCAGCAGTCAAGTGTCGGGGGCCGGAGGTCAAGAGACCCAGTACTTC,CASSQVSGAGGQETQYF
.,many,TRBV5-1,TRBJ2-6,TGCGCCAGCAGCTTGTCCGCTGGGGTAGGGGCCAACGTCCTGACTTTC,CASSLSAGVGANVLTF
.,many,TRBV7-2,TRBJ2-1,TGTGCCAGCAGCTTTTGGCGTTTATCTCCCGAGCAGTTCTTC,CASSFWRLSPEQFF
TRBD2,many,TRBV11-3,TRBJ2-7,TGTGCCAGCAGCTTAGAGACTAGCAGAAACTACGAGCAGTACTTC,CASSLETSRNYEQYF
TRBD2,few,TRBV20-1,TRBJ2-3,TGCAGTGGGGTTCTAGCGGGAGCGGGGGCAGATACGCAGTATTTT,CSGVLAGAGADTQYF
.,.,TRBV19,TRBJ2-7,TGTGCCAGTAGCGACCCCGGGACATTCTCCTACGAGCAGTACTTC,CASSDPGTFSYEQYF
.,many,TRBV12-3/TRBV12-4,TRBJ1-1,TGTGCCAGCAGTTTAGGGTTACGGCCTGAAGCTTTCTTT,CASSLGLRPEAFF
.,many,TRBV7-2,TRBJ2-5,TGTGCTCAGGGGATCCAAGAGACCCAGTACTTC,CAQGIQETQYF
.,many,TRBV20-1,TRBJ2-7,TGCAGTGCTAGCCCCGGGGGGCCGGATTACGAGCAGTACTTC,CSASPGGPDYEQYF
.,many,TRBV15,TRBJ2-5,TGTGCCACCAGCACACTAAGGGAGACCCAGTACTTC,CATSTLRETQYF
TRBD1,.,TRBV15,TRBJ2-5,TGTGCCACCACCTCCGACAGGGGGAGAGAGACCCAGTACTTC,CATTSDRGRETQYF
.,.,TRBV27,TRBJ1-2,TGTGCCAGCAGTTTTGGGGCCCCAGCTAACTATGGCTACACCTTC,CASSFGAPANYGYTF
.,many,TRBV7-6,TRBJ2-3,TGTGCCAGCAGCCTCGACGGCCCGGCTAGCACAGATACGCAGTATTTT,CASSLDGPASTDTQYF
.,few,TRBV7-3,TRBJ2-3,TGTGCCAGCAGCTTAAAGTCAGATACGCAGTATTTT,CASSLKSDTQYF
.,many,TRBV2,TRBJ1-2,TGTGCCAGCAGAGAAAAACTTATCGGCTACACCTTC,CASREKLIGYTF
TRBD2,few,TRBV3-1,TRBJ2-1,TGTGCCAGCAGCCAACAGCGGGCGGGAGGGCAGTTCTTC,CASSQQRAGGQFF
.,few,TRBV6-2/TRBV6-3,TRBJ1-1,TGTGCCAGCAGTTGCTCGAAGCCGGGGATGAACACTGAAGCTTTCTTT,CASSCSKPGMNTEAFF
.,.,TRBV19,TRBJ2-3,TGTGCCAGTAGTAAGGATCTAGCGAGGGGGGATACGCAGTATTTT,CASSKDLARGDTQYF
TRBD1,many,TRBV12-3/TRBV12-4,TRBJ1-2,TGTGCCAGCAGTTTTGAGGGACAGGGCTATGGCTACACCTTC,CASSFEGQGYGYTF
.,many,TRBV27,TRBJ2-1,TGCGCCAGCAGCTTGGCCGGGCCGAGCTCCTACAATGAGCAGTTCTTC,CASSLAGPSSYNEQFF
.,.,TRBV11-2,TRBJ2-3,TGTGCCAGCGCCGGGGGGCCCGGGGATACGCAGTATTTT,CASAGGPGDTQYF
TRBD1,few,TRBV5-1,TRBJ2-5,TGCGCCAGCAGCTCCAGGGGGCAGGTGGGAGAGACCCAGTACTTC,CASSSRGQVGETQYF
.,many,TRBV6-2/TRBV6-3,TRBJ2-5,TGTGCCAGCAGTTACTCGAGTGGCGGGATTTCCGAGACCCAGTACTTC,CASSYSSGGISETQYF
.,many,TRBV7-6,TRBJ2-7,TGTGCCAGCAGCTTACGCTTCCCAAACGAGCAGTACTTC,CASSLRFPNEQYF
.,.,TRBV24-1,TRBJ2-1,TGTGCCACCAGTGACCTAGAGACCCAGAATGAGCAGTTCTTC,CATSDLETQNEQFF
TRBD2,many,TRBV11-2,TRBJ2-5,TGTGCCAGCAGCTTTCAAAGACTAGCGGGAGGAGAGACCCAGTACTTC,CASSFQRLAGGETQYF
TRBD2,few,TRBV5-1,TRBJ2-7,TGCGCCAGCAGCTCACGTCCTAGCGGGAGTTCCTACGAGCAGTACTTC,CASSSRPSGSSYEQYF
.,many,TRBV28,TRBJ2-7,TGTGCCAGCAGTTCCCCGTCGCTTTCCTACGAGCAGTACTTC,CASSSPSLSYEQYF
.,many,TRBV28,TRBJ1-1,TGTGCCAGCGAGAGGCAGGGGCTCACTGAAGCTTTCTTT,CASERQGLTEAFF
.,few,TRBV27,TRBJ2-7,TGTGCCAGCAGTATCCTTTACGAGCAGTACTTC,CASSILYEQYF
.,.,TRBV28,TRBJ2-1,TGTGCCAGCAGTCTGATGGACAGACACAATAAGCAGTTCTTC,CASSLMDRHNKQFF
.,.,TRBV30,TRBJ2-1,TGTGCCTGGAGTGTTGGTGGGAGCGGTGAGCAGTTCTTC,CAWSVGGSGEQFF
.,many,TRBV3-1,TRBJ1-1,TGTGCCAGCAGCCAAGTCTCGGGGGGTACTGAAGCTTTCTTT,CASSQVSGGTEAFF
.,many,TRBV20-1,TRBJ2-5,TGCAGTGCTAGAGATTTACAGAACCCGAGGAAGACCCAGTACTTC,CSARDLQNPRKTQYF
TRBD2,.,TRBV9,TRBJ2-7,TGTGCCAGCAGCGTAGTAGATAGCGGGATCTACGAGCAGTACTTC,CASSVVDSGIYEQYF
.,many,TRBV30,TRBJ2-7,TGTGCCTGGAGCCCGGGGATCAACAACGAGCAGTACTTC,CAWSPGINNEQYF
.,many,TRBV3-1,TRBJ2-5,TGTGCCAGCAGCCCTGAGGGAGAGACCCAGTACTTC,CASSPEGETQYF
TRBD1,.,TRBV6-5,TRBJ1-1,TGTGCCAGCAGTTACCCCTCGGGACAGAAGGAAGCTTTCTTT,CASSYPSGQKEAFF
TRBD2,few,TRBV20-1,TRBJ2-4,TGCAGTGCTAGAGACGGTTCTAGCGGGAGTTACCCGCTAGCCAAAAACATTCAGTACTTC,CSARDGSSGSYPLAKNIQYF
TRBD2,many,TRBV2,TRBJ2-7,TGTGCCAGCAGTGGCGGACTAGCGGGACCCTACGAGCAGTACTTC,CASSGGLAGPYEQYF
.,few,TRBV9,TRBJ1-5,TGTGCCAGCAGCGCCGCTATGGACGGGGGTGGTCAGCCCCAGCATTTT,CASSAAMDGGGQPQHF
.,few,TRBV30,TRBJ2-2,TGTGCCTGGAATTGGGACAGAAGTTTCACCGGGGGGCTGTTTTTT,CAWNWDRSFTGGLFF
TRBD1,many,TRBV24-1,TRBJ1-2,TGTGCCACCAGTGATTCGCAGGGGGGAATGAACTATGGCTACACCTTC,CATSDSQGGMNYGYTF